This entry describes one TCR beta chain. This sample is drawn from a study of blood T cell repertoires in COVID-19. Study details: The cDNA or gDNA used as material had been derived from T cells, B-cell-depleted T cells, or PBMCs.

TCRdb keeps only in-frame clones here, not all; method: immunoSEQ multiplex PCR. Among about half a million clones listed, approximately 85% were seen once. V was pared by 2 bases and J by 5 bases, with 9 bases between. Germline CDR1 reads MNHNS; CDR2 reads SASEGT. The CDR3 contains 13 residues. The rearrangement joins TRBV6-1 to TRBJ2-5, with a weak D call TRBD1 (5 bases). Sequenced material: peripheral blood. The receptor comes from a human donor in a cohort sampled during active COVID-19. CDR3 region: CASSELNRETQYF. The CDR3 coding sequence is TGTGCCAGCAGTGAACTAAACAGGGAGACCCAGTACTTC.